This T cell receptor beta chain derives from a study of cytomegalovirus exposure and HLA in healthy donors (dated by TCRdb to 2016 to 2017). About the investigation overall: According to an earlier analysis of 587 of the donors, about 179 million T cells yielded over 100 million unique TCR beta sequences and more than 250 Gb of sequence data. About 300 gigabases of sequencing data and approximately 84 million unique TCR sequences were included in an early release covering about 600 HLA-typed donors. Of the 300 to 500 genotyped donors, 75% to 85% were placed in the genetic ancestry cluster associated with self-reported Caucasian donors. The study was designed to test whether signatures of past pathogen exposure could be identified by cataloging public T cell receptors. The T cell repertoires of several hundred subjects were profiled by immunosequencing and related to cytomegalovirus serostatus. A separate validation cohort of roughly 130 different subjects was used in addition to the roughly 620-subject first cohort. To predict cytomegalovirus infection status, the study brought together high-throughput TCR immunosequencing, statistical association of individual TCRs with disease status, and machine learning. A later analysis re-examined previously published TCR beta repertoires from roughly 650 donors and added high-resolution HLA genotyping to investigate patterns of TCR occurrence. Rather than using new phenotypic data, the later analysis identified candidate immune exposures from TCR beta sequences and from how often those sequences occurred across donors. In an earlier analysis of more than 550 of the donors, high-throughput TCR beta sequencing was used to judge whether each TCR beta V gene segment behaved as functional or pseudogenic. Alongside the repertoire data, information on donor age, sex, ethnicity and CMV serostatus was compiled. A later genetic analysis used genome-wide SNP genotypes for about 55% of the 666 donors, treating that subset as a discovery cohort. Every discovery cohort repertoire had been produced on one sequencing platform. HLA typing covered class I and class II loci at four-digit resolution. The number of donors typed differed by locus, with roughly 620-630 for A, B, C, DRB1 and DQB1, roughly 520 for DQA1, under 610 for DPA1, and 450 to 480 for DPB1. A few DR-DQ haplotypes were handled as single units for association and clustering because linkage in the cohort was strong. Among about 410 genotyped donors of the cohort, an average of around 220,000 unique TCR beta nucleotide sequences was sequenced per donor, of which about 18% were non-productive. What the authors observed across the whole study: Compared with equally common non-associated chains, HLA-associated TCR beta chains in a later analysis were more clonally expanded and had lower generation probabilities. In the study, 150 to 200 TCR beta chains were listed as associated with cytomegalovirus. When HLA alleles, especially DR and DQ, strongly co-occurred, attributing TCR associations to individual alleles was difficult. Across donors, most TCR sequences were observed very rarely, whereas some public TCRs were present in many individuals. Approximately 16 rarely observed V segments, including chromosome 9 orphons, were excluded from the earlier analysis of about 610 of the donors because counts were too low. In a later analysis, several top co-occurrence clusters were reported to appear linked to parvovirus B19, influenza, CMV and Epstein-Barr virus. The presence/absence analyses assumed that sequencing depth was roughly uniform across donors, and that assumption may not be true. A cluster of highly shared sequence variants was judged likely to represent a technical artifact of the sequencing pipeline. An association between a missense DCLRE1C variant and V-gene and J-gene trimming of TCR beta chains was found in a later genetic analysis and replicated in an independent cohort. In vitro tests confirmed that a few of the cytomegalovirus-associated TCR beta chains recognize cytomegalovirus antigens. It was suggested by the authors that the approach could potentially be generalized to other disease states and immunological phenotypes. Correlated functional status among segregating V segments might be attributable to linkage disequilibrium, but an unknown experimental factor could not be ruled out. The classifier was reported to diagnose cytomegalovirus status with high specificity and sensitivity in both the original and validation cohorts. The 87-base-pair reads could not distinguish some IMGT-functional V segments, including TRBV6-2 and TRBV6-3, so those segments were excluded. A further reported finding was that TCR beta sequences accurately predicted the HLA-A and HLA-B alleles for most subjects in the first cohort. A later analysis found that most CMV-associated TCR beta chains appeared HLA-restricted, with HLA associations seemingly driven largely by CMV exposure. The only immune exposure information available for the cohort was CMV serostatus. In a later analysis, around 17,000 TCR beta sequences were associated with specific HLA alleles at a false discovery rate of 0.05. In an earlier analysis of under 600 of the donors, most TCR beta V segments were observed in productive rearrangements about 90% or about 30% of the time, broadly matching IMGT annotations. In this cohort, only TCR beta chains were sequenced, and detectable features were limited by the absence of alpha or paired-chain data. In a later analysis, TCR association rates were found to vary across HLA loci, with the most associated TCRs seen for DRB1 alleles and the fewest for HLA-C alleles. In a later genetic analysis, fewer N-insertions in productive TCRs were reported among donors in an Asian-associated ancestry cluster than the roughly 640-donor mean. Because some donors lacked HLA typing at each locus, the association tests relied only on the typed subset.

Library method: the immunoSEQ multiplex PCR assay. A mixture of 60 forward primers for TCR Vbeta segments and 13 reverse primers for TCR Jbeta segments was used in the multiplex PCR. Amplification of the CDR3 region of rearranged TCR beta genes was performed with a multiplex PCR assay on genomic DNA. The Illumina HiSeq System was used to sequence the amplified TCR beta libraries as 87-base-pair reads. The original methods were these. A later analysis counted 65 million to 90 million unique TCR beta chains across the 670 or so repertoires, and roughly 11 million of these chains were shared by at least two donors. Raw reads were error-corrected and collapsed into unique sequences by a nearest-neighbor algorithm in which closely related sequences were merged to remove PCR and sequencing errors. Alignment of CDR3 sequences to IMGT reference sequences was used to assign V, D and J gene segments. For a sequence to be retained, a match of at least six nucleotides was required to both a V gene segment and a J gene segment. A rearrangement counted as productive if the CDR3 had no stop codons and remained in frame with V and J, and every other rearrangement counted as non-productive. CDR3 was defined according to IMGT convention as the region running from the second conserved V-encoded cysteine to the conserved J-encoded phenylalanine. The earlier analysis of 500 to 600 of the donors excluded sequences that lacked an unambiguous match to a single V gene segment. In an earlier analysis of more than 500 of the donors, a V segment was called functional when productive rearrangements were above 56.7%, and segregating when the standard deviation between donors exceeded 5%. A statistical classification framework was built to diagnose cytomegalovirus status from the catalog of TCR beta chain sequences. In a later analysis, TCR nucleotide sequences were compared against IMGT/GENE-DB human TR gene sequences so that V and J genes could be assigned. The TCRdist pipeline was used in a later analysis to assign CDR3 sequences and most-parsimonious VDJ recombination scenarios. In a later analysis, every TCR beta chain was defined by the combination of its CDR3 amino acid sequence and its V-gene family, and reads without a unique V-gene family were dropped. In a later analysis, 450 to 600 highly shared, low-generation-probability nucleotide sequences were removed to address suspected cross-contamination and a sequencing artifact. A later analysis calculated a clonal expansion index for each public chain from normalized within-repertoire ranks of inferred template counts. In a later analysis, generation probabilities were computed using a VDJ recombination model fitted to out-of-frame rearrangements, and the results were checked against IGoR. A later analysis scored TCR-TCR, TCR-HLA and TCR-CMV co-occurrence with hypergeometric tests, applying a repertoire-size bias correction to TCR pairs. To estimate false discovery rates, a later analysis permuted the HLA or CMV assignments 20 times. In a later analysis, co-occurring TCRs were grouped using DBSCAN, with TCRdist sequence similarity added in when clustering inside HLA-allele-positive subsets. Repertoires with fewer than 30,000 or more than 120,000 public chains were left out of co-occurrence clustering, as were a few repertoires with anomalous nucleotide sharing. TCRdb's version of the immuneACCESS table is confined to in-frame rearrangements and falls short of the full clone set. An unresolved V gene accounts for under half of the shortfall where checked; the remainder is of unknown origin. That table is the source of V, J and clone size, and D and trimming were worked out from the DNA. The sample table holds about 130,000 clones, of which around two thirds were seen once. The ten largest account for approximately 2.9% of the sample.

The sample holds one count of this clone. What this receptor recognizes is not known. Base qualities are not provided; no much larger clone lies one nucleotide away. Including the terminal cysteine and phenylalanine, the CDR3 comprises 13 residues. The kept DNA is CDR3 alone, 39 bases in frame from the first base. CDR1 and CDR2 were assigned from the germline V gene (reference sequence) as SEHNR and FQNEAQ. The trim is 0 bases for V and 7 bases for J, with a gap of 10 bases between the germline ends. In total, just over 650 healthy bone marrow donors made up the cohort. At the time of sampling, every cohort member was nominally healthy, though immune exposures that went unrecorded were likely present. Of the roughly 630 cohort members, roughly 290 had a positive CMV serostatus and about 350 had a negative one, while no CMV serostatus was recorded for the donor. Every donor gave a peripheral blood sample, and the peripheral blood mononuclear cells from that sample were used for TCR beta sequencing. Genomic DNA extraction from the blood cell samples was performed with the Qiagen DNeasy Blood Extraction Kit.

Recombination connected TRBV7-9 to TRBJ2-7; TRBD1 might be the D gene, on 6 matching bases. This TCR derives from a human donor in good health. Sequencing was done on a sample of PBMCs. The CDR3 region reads CASSLATGPEQYF. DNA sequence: TGTGCCAGCAGCTTAGCTACAGGGCCGGAGCAGTACTTC.